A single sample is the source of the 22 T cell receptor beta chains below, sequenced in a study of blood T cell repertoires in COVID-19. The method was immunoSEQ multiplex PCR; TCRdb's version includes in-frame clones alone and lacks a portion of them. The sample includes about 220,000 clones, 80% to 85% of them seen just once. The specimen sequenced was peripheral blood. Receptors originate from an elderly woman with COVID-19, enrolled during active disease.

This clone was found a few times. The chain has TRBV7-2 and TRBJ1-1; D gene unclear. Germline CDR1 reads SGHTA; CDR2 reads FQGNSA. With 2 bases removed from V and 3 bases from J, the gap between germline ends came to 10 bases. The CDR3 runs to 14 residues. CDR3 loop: CASSLSGPHTEAFF. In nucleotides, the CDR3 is TGTGCCAGCAGCTTAAGTGGCCCCCACACTGAAGCTTTCTTT.

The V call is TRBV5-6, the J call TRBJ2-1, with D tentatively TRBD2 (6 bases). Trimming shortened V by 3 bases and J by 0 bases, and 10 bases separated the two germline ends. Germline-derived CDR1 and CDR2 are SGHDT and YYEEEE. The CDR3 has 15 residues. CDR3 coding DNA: TGTGCCAGCAGCTGGGGGGACGACTCCTACAATGAGCAGTTCTTC. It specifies CASSWGDDSYNEQFF.

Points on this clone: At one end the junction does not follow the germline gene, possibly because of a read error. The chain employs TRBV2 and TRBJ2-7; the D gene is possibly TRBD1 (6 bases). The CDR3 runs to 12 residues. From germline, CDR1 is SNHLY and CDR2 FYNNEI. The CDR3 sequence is CASSEGTGTRSF. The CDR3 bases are TGTGCCAGCAGTGAAGGTACCGGGACACGATCCTTC.

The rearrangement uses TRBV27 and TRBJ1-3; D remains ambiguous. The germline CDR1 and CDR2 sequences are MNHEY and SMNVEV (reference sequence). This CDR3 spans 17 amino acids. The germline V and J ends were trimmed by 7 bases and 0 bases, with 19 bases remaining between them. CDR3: CASNLEEDFNSGNTIYF. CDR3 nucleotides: TGTGCCAGCAATCTGGAGGAGGACTTTAACTCTGGAAACACCATATATTTT.

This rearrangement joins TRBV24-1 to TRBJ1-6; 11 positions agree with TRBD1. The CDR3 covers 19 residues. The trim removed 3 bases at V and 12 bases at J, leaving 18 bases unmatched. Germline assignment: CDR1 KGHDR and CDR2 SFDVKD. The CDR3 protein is CATSDRTGGKRGSEVPLHF. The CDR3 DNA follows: TGTGCCACCAGTGATCGGACAGGGGGCAAGAGAGGGTCAGAAGTACCCCTCCACTTT.

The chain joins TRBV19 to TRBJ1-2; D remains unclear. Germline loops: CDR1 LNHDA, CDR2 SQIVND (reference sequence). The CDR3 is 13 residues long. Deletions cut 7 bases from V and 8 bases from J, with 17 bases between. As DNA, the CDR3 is TGTGCCAGTACCCCTAATGGGGAGCGGGGCTACACCTTC. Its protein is CASTPNGERGYTF.

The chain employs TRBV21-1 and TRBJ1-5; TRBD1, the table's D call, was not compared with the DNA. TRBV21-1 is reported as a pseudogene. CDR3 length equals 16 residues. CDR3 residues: CASSPPWQGSNQPQHF. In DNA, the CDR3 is TGTGCCAGCAGCCCCCCCTGGCAGGGTAGCAATCAGCCCCAGCATTTT.

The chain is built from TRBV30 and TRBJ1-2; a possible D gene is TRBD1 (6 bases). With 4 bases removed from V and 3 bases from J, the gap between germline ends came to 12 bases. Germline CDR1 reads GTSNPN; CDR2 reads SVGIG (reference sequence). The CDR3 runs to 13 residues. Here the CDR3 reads CAWKGDTDYGYTF. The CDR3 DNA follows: TGTGCCTGGAAGGGGGACACGGACTATGGCTACACCTTC. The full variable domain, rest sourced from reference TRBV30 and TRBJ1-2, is SQTIHQWPATLVQPVGSPLSLECTVEGTSNPNLYWYRQAAGRGLQLLFYSVGIGQISSEVPQNLSASRPQDRQFILSSKKLLLSDSGFYLCAWKGDTDYGYTFGSGTRLTVV.

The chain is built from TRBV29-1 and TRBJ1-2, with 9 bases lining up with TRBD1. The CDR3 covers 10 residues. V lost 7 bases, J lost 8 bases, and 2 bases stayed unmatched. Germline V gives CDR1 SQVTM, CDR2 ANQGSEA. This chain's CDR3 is CSAGTGGYTF. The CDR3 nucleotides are TGCAGCGCCGGGACAGGGGGCTACACCTTC.

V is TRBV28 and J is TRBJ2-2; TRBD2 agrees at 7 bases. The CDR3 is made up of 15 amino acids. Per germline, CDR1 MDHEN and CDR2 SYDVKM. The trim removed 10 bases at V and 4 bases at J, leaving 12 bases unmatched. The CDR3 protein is CATSGGGAGTGELFF. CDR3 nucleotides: TGTGCCACCTCCGGCGGGGGAGCGGGCACCGGGGAGCTGTTTTTT.

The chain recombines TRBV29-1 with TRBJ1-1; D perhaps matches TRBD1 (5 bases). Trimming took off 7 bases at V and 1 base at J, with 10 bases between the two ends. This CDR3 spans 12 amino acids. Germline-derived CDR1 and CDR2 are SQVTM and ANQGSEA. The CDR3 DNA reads TGCAGCGCCGGACACCAGAACACTGAAGCTTTCTTT. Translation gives CSAGHQNTEAFF.

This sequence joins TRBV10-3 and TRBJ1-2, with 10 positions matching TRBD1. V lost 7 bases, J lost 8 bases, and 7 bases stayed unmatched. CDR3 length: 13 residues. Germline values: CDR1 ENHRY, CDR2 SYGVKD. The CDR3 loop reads CAITGQGGIGYTF. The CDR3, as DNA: TGTGCCATCACTGGACAGGGGGGGATCGGCTACACCTTC.

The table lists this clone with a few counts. CDR3 protein: CASPGQGVWSEKGQFF. CDR3 in DNA: TGTGCCAGTCCGGGACAGGGGGTTTGGAGCGAGAAGGGGCAGTTCTTC. This chain connects TRBV19 to TRBJ2-1; 11 bases fit TRBD1. The ends lost 8 bases at V and 12 bases at J; junction bases unmatched: 18. This CDR3 contains 16 residues. Germline loops: CDR1 LNHDA, CDR2 SQIVND (reference sequence).

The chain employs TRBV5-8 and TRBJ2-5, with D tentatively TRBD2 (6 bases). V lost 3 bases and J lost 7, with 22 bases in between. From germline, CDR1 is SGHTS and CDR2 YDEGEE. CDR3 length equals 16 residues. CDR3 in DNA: TGTGCCAGCAGCTCCCCTACGGCCGCACACGGGGGGACCCAGTACTTC. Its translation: CASSSPTAAHGGTQYF.

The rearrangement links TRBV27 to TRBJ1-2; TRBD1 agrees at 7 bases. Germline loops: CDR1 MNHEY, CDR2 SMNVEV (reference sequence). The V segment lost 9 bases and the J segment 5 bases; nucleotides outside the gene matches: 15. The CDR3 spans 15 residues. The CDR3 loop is CASARVQGRGYGYTF. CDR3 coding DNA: TGTGCCAGTGCTCGAGTTCAGGGCAGGGGGTATGGCTACACCTTC.

CDR3 in amino acids: CASSVGGITEAFF. The DNA of the CDR3 is TGCGCCAGCAGTGTCGGGGGTATCACTGAAGCTTTCTTT. This chain joins TRBV10-1 and TRBJ1-1, with a possible D match to TRBD1 (5 bases). There are 13 residues in the CDR3. Germline V CDR1 and CDR2: WNHNN, SYGVQD (reference sequence). Trimming removed 4 bases from V and 4 bases from J, with 10 bases in between.

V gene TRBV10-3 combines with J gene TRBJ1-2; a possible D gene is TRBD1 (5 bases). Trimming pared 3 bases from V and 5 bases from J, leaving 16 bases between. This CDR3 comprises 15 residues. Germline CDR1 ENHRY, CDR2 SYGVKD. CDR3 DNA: TGTGCCATCAGTGAAGGAGGGGCTGGTGGGTATGGCTACACCTTC. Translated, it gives CAISEGGAGGYGYTF.

CDR3 in amino acids: CASTRKGSTDTQYF. CDR3 coding DNA: TGTGCCAGCACCCGAAAGGGGAGCACAGATACGCAGTATTTT. The chain uses TRBV6-6 and TRBJ2-3, with D possibly matching TRBD1 (5 bases). CDR3 length: 14 amino acids. V gave up 7 bases and J gave up 0 bases, with 11 bases separating them. Germline V CDR1 and CDR2: MNHNY, SVGAGI (reference sequence).

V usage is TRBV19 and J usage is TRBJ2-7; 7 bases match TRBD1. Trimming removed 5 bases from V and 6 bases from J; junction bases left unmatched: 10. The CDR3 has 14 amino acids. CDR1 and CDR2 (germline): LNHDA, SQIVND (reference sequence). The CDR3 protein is CASSSGTAYSEQYF. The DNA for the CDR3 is TGTGCCAGTAGTTCCGGGACAGCGTATTCCGAGCAGTACTTC.

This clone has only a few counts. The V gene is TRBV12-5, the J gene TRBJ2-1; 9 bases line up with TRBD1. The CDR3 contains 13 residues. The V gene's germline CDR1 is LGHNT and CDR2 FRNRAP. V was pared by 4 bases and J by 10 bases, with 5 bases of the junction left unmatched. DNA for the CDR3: TGTGCTAGTGGTTCGGACAGGGGAGCCGAGCAGTTCTTC. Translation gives CASGSDRGAEQFF.

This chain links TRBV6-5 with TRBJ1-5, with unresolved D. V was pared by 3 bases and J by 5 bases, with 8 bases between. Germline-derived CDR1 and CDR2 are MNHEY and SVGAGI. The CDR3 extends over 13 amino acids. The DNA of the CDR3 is TGTGCCAGCAGTTATGACGGGGATCAGCCCCAGCATTTT. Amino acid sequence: CASSYDGDQPQHF.

The CDR3 loop is CASSHPGQGIYTQYF. The DNA for the CDR3 is TGCGCCAGCAGCCACCCGGGACAGGGGATATATACGCAGTATTTT. The chain combines TRBV4-1 with TRBJ2-3; TRBD1 matches at 10 bases. There are 15 residues in the CDR3. V gave up 3 bases and J gave up 7 bases; unmatched junction bases: 7. CDR1 and CDR2 from the germline V gene are MGHRA and YSYEKL.